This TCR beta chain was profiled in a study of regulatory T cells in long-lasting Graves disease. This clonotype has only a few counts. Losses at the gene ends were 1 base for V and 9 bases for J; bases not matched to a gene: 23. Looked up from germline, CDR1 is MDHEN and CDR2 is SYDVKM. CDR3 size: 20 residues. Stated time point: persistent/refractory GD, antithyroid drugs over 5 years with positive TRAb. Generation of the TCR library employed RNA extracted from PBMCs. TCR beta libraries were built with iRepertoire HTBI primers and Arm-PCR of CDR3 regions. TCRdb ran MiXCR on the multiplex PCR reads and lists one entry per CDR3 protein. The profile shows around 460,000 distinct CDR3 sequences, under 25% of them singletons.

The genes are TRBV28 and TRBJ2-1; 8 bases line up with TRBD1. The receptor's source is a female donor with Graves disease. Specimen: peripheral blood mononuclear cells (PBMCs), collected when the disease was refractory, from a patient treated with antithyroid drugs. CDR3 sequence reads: CASSLFFSRTGKGWWAEQFF. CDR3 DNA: TGTGCCAGCAGTTTATTCTTCTCTAGGACAGGGAAAGGTTGGTGGGCTGAGCAGTTCTTC.